A single sample gave rise to the 4 T cell receptor beta chains below, sequenced in a study of blood T cell repertoires in COVID-19. Here immunoSEQ multiplex PCR was the method, and the copy in TCRdb shows in-frame clones only, minus some. The sample holds 350,000 to 400,000 clones; roughly 86% are singletons and the top ten take roughly 2%. Sequencing input: PBMCs or T cells enriched from blood (not recorded which). These receptors originate from a middle-aged man in a cohort exposed to, infected with or recovered from COVID-19 (not recorded which).

This sequence joins TRBV19 and TRBJ1-5; tentative D call: TRBD1 (5 bases). Germline CDR1 reads LNHDA; CDR2 reads SQIVND (reference sequence). Trimming left V 1 base short and J 5 bases short, with 12 bases between. The CDR3 runs to 15 residues. This chain's CDR3 is CASSIVGRDYQPQHF. In DNA form, the CDR3 reads TGTGCCAGTAGTATAGTAGGCAGGGATTATCAGCCCCAGCATTTT.

The V and J genes are TRBV7-8 and TRBJ2-7, with TRBD2 matching over 12 bases. Germline V lookup: CDR1 SGHVS, CDR2 FQNEAQ. The CDR3 is made up of 15 amino acids. V was clipped by 0 bases and J by 7 bases; unmatched bases: 4. CDR3 sequence: CASSLAGLAGREQYF. The CDR3 nucleotides read TGTGCCAGCAGCTTAGCGGGACTAGCGGGTAGAGAGCAGTACTTC.

This sequence joins TRBV25-1 and TRBJ2-2; D might be TRBD1 (6 bases). Germline values: CDR1 MGHDK, CDR2 SYGVNS. The CDR3 runs 16 residues. The V end was cut by 1 base, the J end by 0 bases, with 9 bases between. In DNA, the CDR3 is TGTGCCAGCAGTGAATCAGGGACAACGAACACCGGGGAGCTGTTTTTT. Its translation is CASSESGTTNTGELFF.

V and J are TRBV30 and TRBJ1-4; maybe TRBD1 (5 bases). CDR3 length equals 15 residues. CDR1 and CDR2 from the germline V gene are GTSNPN and SVGIG (reference sequence). Trimming cost V 0 bases and J 7 bases, with 15 bases left between them. DNA of the CDR3: TGTGCCTGGAGTGTTTCCGAGAGGGGAGGTGAAAAACTGTTTTTT. As protein: CAWSVSERGGEKLFF.